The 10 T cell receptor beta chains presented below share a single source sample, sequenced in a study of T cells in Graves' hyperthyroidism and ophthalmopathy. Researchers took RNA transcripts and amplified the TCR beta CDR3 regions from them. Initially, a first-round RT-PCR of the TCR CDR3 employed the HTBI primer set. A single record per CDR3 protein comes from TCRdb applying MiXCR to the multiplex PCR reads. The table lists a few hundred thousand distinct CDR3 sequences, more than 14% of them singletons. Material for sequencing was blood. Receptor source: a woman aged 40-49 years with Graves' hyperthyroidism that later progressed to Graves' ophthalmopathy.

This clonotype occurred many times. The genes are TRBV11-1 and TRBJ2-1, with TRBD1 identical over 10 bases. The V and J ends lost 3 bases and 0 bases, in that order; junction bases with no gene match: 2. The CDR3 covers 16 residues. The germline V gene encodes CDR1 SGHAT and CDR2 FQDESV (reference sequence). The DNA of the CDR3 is TGTGCCAGCAGCTTGGGACAGGGGTCCTCCTACAATGAGCAGTTCTTC. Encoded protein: CASSLGQGSSYNEQFF.

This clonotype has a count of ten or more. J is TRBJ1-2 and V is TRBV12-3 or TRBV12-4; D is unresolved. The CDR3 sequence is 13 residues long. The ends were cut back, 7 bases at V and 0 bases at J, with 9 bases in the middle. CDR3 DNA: TGTGCCAGCAATAAAACACCTAACTATGGCTACACCTTC. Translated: CASNKTPNYGYTF.

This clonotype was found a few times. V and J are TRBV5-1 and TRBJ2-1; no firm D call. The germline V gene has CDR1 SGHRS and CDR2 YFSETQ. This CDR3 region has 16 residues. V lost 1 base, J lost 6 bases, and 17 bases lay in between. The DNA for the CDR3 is TGCGCCAGCAGCTTGTCCGGGTGGGCAGTTGGCAATGAGCAGTTCTTC. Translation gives CASSLSGWAVGNEQFF.

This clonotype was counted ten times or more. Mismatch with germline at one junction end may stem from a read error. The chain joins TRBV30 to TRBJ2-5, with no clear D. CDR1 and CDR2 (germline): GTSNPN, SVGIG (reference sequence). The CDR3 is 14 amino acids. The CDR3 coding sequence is TGTGCCTGGAGACTTGGCCCCGGGCAAGCGACCCAGTACTTC. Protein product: CAWRLGPGQATQYF.

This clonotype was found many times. The CDR3 DNA is TGTGCCAGCAGCGCTGGGGGCAGTGAGGGCTCACCCCTCCACTTT. Translating it yields CASSAGGSEGSPLHF. This chain joins TRBV9 and TRBJ1-6; D perhaps matches TRBD1 (6 bases). V lost 3 bases and J lost 10, with 17 bases in between. Germline CDR1 is SGDLS and CDR2 is YYNGEE. This CDR3 is 15 amino acids long. The whole variable domain, remainder taken from reference TRBV9 and TRBJ1-6, is DSGVTQTPKHLITATGQRVTLRCSPRSGDLSVYWYQQSLDQGLQFLIQYYNGEERAKGNILERFSAQQFPDLHSELNLSSLELGDSALYFCASSAGGSEGSPLHFGNGTRLTVT.

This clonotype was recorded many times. Here the CDR3 reads CASSFSLGDYEQYF. The CDR3 region has the DNA TGTGCCAGCAGTTTTTCCCTCGGTGACTACGAGCAGTACTTC. The chain has TRBV27 and TRBJ2-7; no clear D gene. Trimming cost V 3 bases and J 3 bases, with 12 bases left between them. The CDR3 extends over 14 amino acids. Per germline, CDR1 MNHEY and CDR2 SMNVEV (reference sequence).

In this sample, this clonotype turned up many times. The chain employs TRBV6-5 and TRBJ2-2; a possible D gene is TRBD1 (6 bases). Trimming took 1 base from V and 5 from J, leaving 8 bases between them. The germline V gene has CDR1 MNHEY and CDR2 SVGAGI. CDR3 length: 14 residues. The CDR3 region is CASSYFTGTGELFF. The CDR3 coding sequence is TGTGCCAGCAGTTACTTCACAGGGACCGGGGAGCTGTTTTTT.

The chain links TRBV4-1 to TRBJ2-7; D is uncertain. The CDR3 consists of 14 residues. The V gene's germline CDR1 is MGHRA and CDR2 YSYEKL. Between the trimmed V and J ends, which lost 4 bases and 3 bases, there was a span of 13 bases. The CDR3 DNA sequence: TGCGCCAGCAGCCTTGCCGACGGTTTCTACGAGCAGTACTTC. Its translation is CASSLADGFYEQYF.

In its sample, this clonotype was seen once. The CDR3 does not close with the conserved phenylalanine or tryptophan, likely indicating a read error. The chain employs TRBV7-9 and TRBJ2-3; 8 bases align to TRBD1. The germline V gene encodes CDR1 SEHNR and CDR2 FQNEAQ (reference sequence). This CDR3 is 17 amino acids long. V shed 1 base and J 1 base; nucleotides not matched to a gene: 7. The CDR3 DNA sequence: TGTGCCAGCAGCTTAGGTCAGACAGGGGCTCGCACAGATACGCAGTATTAT. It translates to CASSLGQTGARTDTQYY.

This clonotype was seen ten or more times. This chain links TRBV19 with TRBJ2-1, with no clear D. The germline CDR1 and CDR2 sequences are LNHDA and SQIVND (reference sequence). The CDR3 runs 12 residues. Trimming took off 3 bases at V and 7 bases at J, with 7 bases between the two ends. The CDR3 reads CASSMLRNEQFF. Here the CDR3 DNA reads TGTGCCAGTAGTATGCTGCGGAATGAGCAGTTCTTC.